This T cell receptor beta chain was identified in a study of shared clonotypes between healthy human individuals. Findings and caveats of the study: Naive CD4 clonotype sharing across a few donors was approximately 5%.

A few counts support this clone. Its antigen remains unidentified. CDR3 size: 15 residues. V dropped 3 bases and J dropped 4; count of bases not matched to a gene: 7. Germline V gene lookup returns CDR1 GTSNPN and CDR2 SVGIG (reference sequence). The test was conducted at deep level. Assay used: immunoSEQ multiplex PCR; TCRdb lists only in-frame clones, some missing. The sample includes 800,000 to 1,200,000 clones, around 78% of them seen just once. Recent acute infections and vaccinations were absent in the healthy HIV-negative adult donors. The sequenced sample consisted of memory CD4+ T cells from PBMCs. Subset of the sample: CD45RA-negative fraction. The chain joins TRBV30 to TRBJ2-7; 12 nucleotides match TRBD2. This clonotype originated in a man aged 18-30 years in good health. Some clones in this sample may be carry-over from other donors' samples. The DNA of the CDR3 is TGTGCCTGGAGGGTCGGACTAGCGGGGATTTACGAGCAGTACTTC. Translated: CAWRVGLAGIYEQYF.